Detailed here is one TCR beta chain. What it binds is unknown. TCRdb's copy holds only in-frame clones and misses some; the assay was immunoSEQ multiplex PCR. The sample carries about 73,000 clones, 65% to 80% recorded once. V was clipped by 0 bases and J by 4 bases, with 15 bases between them. The CDR3 totals 16 residues. Per germline, CDR1 SGHAT and CDR2 FQDESV (reference sequence). ViraFEST assay sequencing came after antigen-specific CD4+ T cells were expanded with viral peptide pools. Researchers isolated CD4+ T cells once 9 to 11 days of culture had elapsed. Vaccinated participants had no history of SARS-CoV-2 infection and tested negative for nucleocapsid antibodies. IL-2 medium took the place of half the medium on both days 3 and 7. The data derive from a study of vaccination effects on CD4 cells after COVID-19. Study-level results: Late in the post-vaccination period, infection-induced and vaccine-induced clones underwent marked clonal contraction. The authors studied few convalescent patients and collected no early post-infection timepoints.

The V call is TRBV11-1, the J call TRBJ1-1; D perhaps matches TRBD1 (5 bases). The specimen comprised CD4+ T cells from PBMCs cultured with HCoV-NL63 spike peptides, sampled before COVID-19 vaccination. The receptor was isolated from a human donor who received a COVID-19 vaccine. CDR3 in DNA: TGTGCCAGCAGCTTAGCGTCCGGCAGGGCGTCCACTGAAGCTTTCTTT. It is translated as CASSLASGRASTEAFF.